One and the same sample provided the 4 T cell receptor beta chains below, sequenced in a study of cytomegalovirus exposure and HLA in healthy donors. PCR primers comprised 60 Vbeta and 13 Jbeta primers. Generated by immunoSEQ multiplex PCR, the TCRdb table keeps only in-frame clones and is missing some. The sample yields a few hundred thousand clones, approximately 79% seen once. The source material was PBMCs. These receptors all come from a man between 18 and 35 years old in good health and CMV-seronegative.

This clone was found once. The V call is TRBV2, the J call TRBJ2-7; D ambiguous. CDR1 is SNHLY, CDR2 FYNNEI, per germline. The CDR3 totals 13 residues. Deletions cut 2 bases from V and 2 bases from J, with 7 bases between. The CDR3 DNA reads TGTGCCAGCAGTGAACAGATTACCTACGAGCAGTACTTC. Its protein is CASSEQITYEQYF.

The chain combines TRBV5-6 with TRBJ2-1, with D possibly TRBD2 on 6 matching bases. CDR3 length equals 15 residues. Per the germline V gene, CDR1 is SGHDT and CDR2 is YYEEEE. V shed 0 bases and J shed 5 bases, with 12 bases lying between them. The CDR3 sequence: CASSLVPPSDNEQFF. CDR3 coding DNA: TGTGCCAGCAGCTTGGTCCCGCCTAGCGACAATGAGCAGTTCTTC.

In this sample, this clone turned up once. The chain links TRBV29-1 to TRBJ2-1; D might be TRBD2 (6 bases). Trimming removed 6 bases from V and 5 bases from J, with 11 bases in between. This CDR3 contains 12 residues. Germline V lookup: CDR1 SQVTM, CDR2 ANQGSEA. CDR3: CSVWGEHNEQFF. For the CDR3, the DNA is TGCAGCGTGTGGGGGGAACACAATGAGCAGTTCTTC.

V gene TRBV9 combines with J gene TRBJ1-2; 8 bases agree with TRBD1. Germline V gives CDR1 SGDLS, CDR2 YYNGEE. The junction had 9 bases not matched to a gene; V was cut back by 0 bases and J by 2 bases. The CDR3 is 17 amino acids. The CDR3 DNA reads as TGTGCCAGCAGCGTAGCTACTGAGTGGACAGGGAACTATGGCTACACCTTC. Its translation: CASSVATEWTGNYGYTF.